A selection of T cell receptor beta chains follows, all from one sample in a study of blood T cell repertoires in COVID-19. The assay was immunoSEQ multiplex PCR, and TCRdb's table has in-frame clones only and misses some. Of 120,000 to 150,000 clones detected, less than 90% appear once; the ten largest clones hold roughly 2.5%. Sequencing was done on a sample of peripheral blood. The receptor source for this set is a human donor with COVID-19, enrolled during active disease. The donor label of this sample is uncertain. Both conserved end residues are part of each CDR3. Fields, in order: CDR3 DNA, CDR3 protein, D gene, J gene, V gene, clone size. A D gene is named only where the DNA matches it firmly. Clone size appears in some rows only: once, few, many, or a class for an expanded clone.

TGCGCCAGCAGTGTTGTAGAGGAGGGGTCCGGGGAGCTGTTTTTT CASSVVEEGSGELFF . TRBJ2-2 TRBV5-1 .
TGTGCCAGCGCAGGACTAGCGAGTTACAATGAGCAGTTCTTC CASAGLASYNEQFF TRBD2 TRBJ2-1 TRBV27 .
TGCAGCGTTGTCACTAGCACAGATACGCAGTATTTT CSVVTSTDTQYF . TRBJ2-3 TRBV29-1 .
TGTGCCAGCAGCTCCCAAGGAGGGGAAGGTCAGCCCCAGCATTTT CASSSQGGEGQPQHF . TRBJ1-5 TRBV11-2 .
TGCGCCAGCAGCCTGCCGCAGGGGTTTGGGGCCAACGTCCTGACTTTC CASSLPQGFGANVLTF . TRBJ2-6 TRBV5-1 .
TGTGCCAGCAGCGTAGAAACAGGGGGGGATTCACCCCTCCACTTT CASSVETGGDSPLHF TRBD1 TRBJ1-6 TRBV9 .
TGTGCCAGCAGCCAAACCCCCAGTGGCACTGAAGCTTTCTTT CASSQTPSGTEAFF . TRBJ1-1 TRBV14 few
TGTGCCAGCAGCTTAGCGTCAGTCAGATCTGGAAACACCATATATTTT CASSLASVRSGNTIYF . TRBJ1-3 TRBV7-9 .
TGTGCCAGCAGCTTAGATCGGTTGGAGACCCAGTACTTC CASSLDRLETQYF . TRBJ2-5 TRBV7-2 .
TGTGCCAGCAAAGTAACTGCCCTTGAAAAACTGTTTTTT CASKVTALEKLFF . TRBJ1-4 TRBV6-5 .
TGTGCCAGCAGCCGCGACAGGGATCAGACCCAGTACTTC CASSRDRDQTQYF TRBD1 TRBJ2-5 TRBV7-9 .
TGCGCCAGCAGCTTGGGGACTAGTCGTAGAGCCTACGAGCAGTACTTC CASSLGTSRRAYEQYF TRBD2 TRBJ2-7 TRBV5-1 .
TGTGCCAGTAGTTCGGGAGCGGGGTTGGAAGAGACCCAGTACTTC CASSSGAGLEETQYF TRBD2 TRBJ2-5 TRBV19 .
TGTGCCAGCAGCCGCGACAGGTTCCAAGGCTACACCTTC CASSRDRFQGYTF . TRBJ1-2 TRBV11-1 .
TGCAGTGCTAGTGCTTACGGGGGGTTTAACTATGGCTACACCTTC CSASAYGGFNYGYTF . TRBJ1-2 TRBV20-1 .
TGTGCCAGCAGCAAAGATCGGGTTTATCAGCCCCAGCATTTT CASSKDRVYQPQHF . TRBJ1-5 TRBV21-1 .
TGTGCCAGCAGGACTGGGGGGACGGCTAACTATGGCTACACCTTC CASRTGGTANYGYTF . TRBJ1-2 TRBV28 few
TGTGCCATCGCTAGCGGGAACACAGATACGCAGTATTTT CAIASGNTDTQYF TRBD2 TRBJ2-3 TRBV10-3 .
TGCGCCAGCAGCTTGGGACAACTGGAATCACCCCTCCACTTT CASSLGQLESPLHF . TRBJ1-6 TRBV5-1 .
TGTGCCAGCAGTTACCCCAGGGGTCCGATGCACTCCTTT CASSYPRGPMHSF . TRBJ1-1 TRBV6-2/TRBV6-3 .
TGTGCCAGCAGTTATGGGTGGGGAGGGGATCAGCCCCAGCATTTT CASSYGWGGDQPQHF . TRBJ1-5 TRBV6-2/TRBV6-3 few
TGTGCCAGCTCACTCCGACAGGCTTCTAGCACAGATACGCAGTATTTT CASSLRQASSTDTQYF . TRBJ2-3 TRBV18 .
TGTGCCAGCAGTTCTCCGGGGACAGGGGAAGCTTTCTTT CASSSPGTGEAFF TRBD1 TRBJ1-1 TRBV2 .
TGTGCCAGCAGTGAGATACAGGGCGAAGGGGGCTACACCTTC CASSEIQGEGGYTF . TRBJ1-2 TRBV6-1 .
TGTGCCTGGAGTGCCGGCGGGAATGAAAAACTGTTTTTT CAWSAGGNEKLFF . TRBJ1-4 TRBV30 once
TGTGCCAGCAGTTTATTTCCCGGACAGGCCCGCTATGGCTACACCTTC CASSLFPGQARYGYTF TRBD1 TRBJ1-2 TRBV28 .
TGTGCCAGCGCAGCTCGGGCGGGAGGCGGCGATGAGCAGTTCTTC CASAARAGGGDEQFF TRBD2 TRBJ2-1 TRBV28 few
TGTGCCAGCAGTTCCGCAACTAATGAAAAACTGTTTTTT CASSSATNEKLFF . TRBJ1-4 TRBV27 .
TGTGCCAGCAGTTCGGGGGGGCCCTACGAGCAGTACTTC CASSSGGPYEQYF TRBD2 TRBJ2-7 TRBV6-5 .
TGTGCCAGCAGTTACTTAGCCGTCCAGCCCCAGCATTTT CASSYLAVQPQHF . TRBJ1-5 TRBV6-6 .
TGTGCCAGCAGCCCCCAGGGAGGAGCCTATGGCTACACCTTC CASSPQGGAYGYTF . TRBJ1-2 TRBV7-9 .
TGTGCCAGCAGGGGGACTGGCAATGAGCAGTTCTTC CASRGTGNEQFF . TRBJ2-1 TRBV27 .
TGTGCCAGCGGGGAGGAGTGGACCCAGTACTTC CASGEEWTQYF . TRBJ2-5 TRBV2 .
TGTGCCAGCTCACCCACAGGTCAGGTAGCTAACTATGGCTACACCTTC CASSPTGQVANYGYTF . TRBJ1-2 TRBV18 once
TGTGCCAGCAGCCCAAGTCGCCAGGACACAGATACGCAGTATTTT CASSPSRQDTDTQYF . TRBJ2-3 TRBV7-9 .
TGTGCCAGCAGCCCCCGGCCGGGAGTTGGCGATCAGCCCCAGCATTTT CASSPRPGVGDQPQHF . TRBJ1-5 TRBV5-6 .
TGCGCCAGCAGCTATAAGCCCCCCGGGGAGCTGTTTTTT CASSYKPPGELFF . TRBJ2-2 TRBV4-1 .
TGTGCCAGCAGCCCTCCTAGCGGGGGACGTACAGATACGCAGTATTTT CASSPPSGGRTDTQYF TRBD2 TRBJ2-3 TRBV14 .
TGTGCCATCAGTGAGCCCTCCGGGCGGGCTAACTATGGCTACACCTTC CAISEPSGRANYGYTF . TRBJ1-2 TRBV10-3 .
TGTGCCAGTAGCCTCCGGGATGGCTACACCTTC CASSLRDGYTF . TRBJ1-2 TRBV19 .
TGTGCCAGCAGTCGGGGGAACTACGAGCAGTACTTC CASSRGNYEQYF . TRBJ2-7 TRBV12-3/TRBV12-4 .
TGTGCCAGCAGCCAAGGACAGGGGGTTGTAGGTGGCTACACCTTC CASSQGQGVVGGYTF TRBD1 TRBJ1-2 TRBV14 .